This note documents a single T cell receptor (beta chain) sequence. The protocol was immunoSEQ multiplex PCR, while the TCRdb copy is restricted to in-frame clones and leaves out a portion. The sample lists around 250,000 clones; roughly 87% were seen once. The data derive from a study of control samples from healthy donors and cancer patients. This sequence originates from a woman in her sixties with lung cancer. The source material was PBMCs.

The CDR3, as DNA: TGTGCCAGCAGCGGAGGGGGCAGTTCTGGCTACACCTTC. Translation gives CASSGGGSSGYTF. J is TRBJ1-2 and V is TRBV9; TRBD1 agrees at 7 bases. V dropped 3 bases and J dropped 7; count of bases not matched to a gene: 6. Germline CDR1 is SGDLS and CDR2 is YYNGEE. CDR3 size: 13 residues. The whole variable domain, remainder taken from reference TRBV9 and TRBJ1-2, is DSGVTQTPKHLITATGQRVTLRCSPRSGDLSVYWYQQSLDQGLQFLIQYYNGEERAKGNILERFSAQQFPDLHSELNLSSLELGDSALYFCASSGGGSSGYTFGSGTRLTVV.